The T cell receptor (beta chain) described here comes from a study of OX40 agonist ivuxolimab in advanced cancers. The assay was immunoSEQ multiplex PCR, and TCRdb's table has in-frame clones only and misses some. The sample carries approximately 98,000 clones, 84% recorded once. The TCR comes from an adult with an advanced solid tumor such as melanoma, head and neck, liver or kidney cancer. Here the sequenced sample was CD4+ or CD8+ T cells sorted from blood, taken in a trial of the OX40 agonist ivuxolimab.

The CDR3 here is CASSFKLAGREQYF. CDR3 coding DNA: TGTGCCAGCAGCTTTAAACTAGCGGGGAGGGAGCAGTACTTC. The chain employs TRBV7-3 and TRBJ2-7; 10 bases match TRBD2. Germline V lookup: CDR1 SGHTA, CDR2 FQGTGA. CDR3 length equals 14 residues. Trimming took 3 bases from V and 7 from J; bases not matched to a gene: 6. Supplemented by reference TRBV7-3 and TRBJ2-7, the full variable domain reads GAGVSQTPSNKVTEKGKYVELRCDPISGHTALYWYRQSLGQGPEFLIYFQGTGAADDSGLPNDRFFAVRPEGSVSTLKIQRTERGDSAVYLCASSFKLAGREQYFGPGTRLTVT.